This is a list of T cell receptor beta chains from one sample in a study of T cells after yellow fever vaccination. TCRdb itself ran the 5' RACE reads through MiXCR, one entry per CDR3 protein. The sample yields some 500,000 distinct CDR3 sequences, about 13% seen once. Specimen: PBMCs, collected on the day of the yellow fever booster vaccination. The receptors were gathered from a man aged 30-40 years who received the YFV17D yellow fever vaccine. Both conserved end residues are part of each CDR3. Each record gives: V gene, D gene, clone size, CDR3 length, J gene, CDR3 protein, CDR3 DNA. A D gene is named only where the DNA matches it firmly. Size values are once, few and many counts, or a class for expanded clones, and some rows have none.

v_call: TRBV19; d_call: -; clone_size: -; cdr3_length: 13; j_call: TRBJ2-1; cdr3_aa: CASSIEGPGEQFF; cdr3_nt: TGTGCCAGTAGTATAGAAGGTCCAGGTGAGCAGTTCTTC
v_call: TRBV7-9; d_call: TRBD1; clone_size: few; cdr3_length: 16; j_call: TRBJ1-2; cdr3_aa: CASRPSGGRGNYGYTF; cdr3_nt: TGTGCCAGCAGACCTTCAGGGGGTCGGGGTAACTATGGCTACACCTTC
v_call: TRBV12-3/TRBV12-4; d_call: TRBD1; clone_size: few; cdr3_length: 14; j_call: TRBJ2-5; cdr3_aa: CASRIDRGQETQYF; cdr3_nt: TGTGCCAGCAGAATCGACAGGGGCCAAGAGACCCAGTACTTC
v_call: TRBV7-9; d_call: -; clone_size: -; cdr3_length: 12; j_call: TRBJ1-2; cdr3_aa: CASSFRVYGYTF; cdr3_nt: TGTGCCAGCAGCTTCAGGGTCTATGGCTACACCTTC
v_call: TRBV20-1; d_call: TRBD2; clone_size: -; cdr3_length: 14; j_call: TRBJ2-5; cdr3_aa: CSARFGRARETQYF; cdr3_nt: TGCAGTGCTAGGTTCGGGAGGGCCAGGGAGACCCAGTACTTC
v_call: TRBV25-1; d_call: TRBD2; clone_size: few; cdr3_length: 15; j_call: TRBJ2-7; cdr3_aa: CATRGASGVGYEQYF; cdr3_nt: TGTGCCACCAGGGGTGCTAGCGGGGTTGGCTACGAGCAGTACTTC
v_call: TRBV6-1; d_call: TRBD2; clone_size: -; cdr3_length: 13; j_call: TRBJ2-7; cdr3_aa: CASRRLAVYEQYF; cdr3_nt: TGTGCCAGCCGGAGACTAGCGGTCTACGAGCAGTACTTC
v_call: TRBV20-1; d_call: TRBD1; clone_size: -; cdr3_length: 16; j_call: TRBJ1-5; cdr3_aa: CSAYRGTRVGAQPQHF; cdr3_nt: TGCAGTGCTTACAGGGGGACCCGCGTAGGGGCTCAGCCCCAGCATTTT
v_call: TRBV20-1; d_call: -; clone_size: few; cdr3_length: 14; j_call: TRBJ1-5; cdr3_aa: CSARVSSSNQPQHF; cdr3_nt: TGCAGTGCTAGAGTAAGCAGCAGCAATCAGCCCCAGCATTTT
v_call: TRBV2; d_call: TRBD2; clone_size: -; cdr3_length: 14; j_call: TRBJ2-7; cdr3_aa: CASSEGRDYYEQYF; cdr3_nt: TGTGCCAGCAGTGAGGGTCGGGACTACTACGAGCAGTACTTC
v_call: TRBV5-1; d_call: TRBD1; clone_size: -; cdr3_length: 15; j_call: TRBJ2-7; cdr3_aa: CASRTGTGKVYEQYF; cdr3_nt: TGCGCCAGCAGAACCGGGACAGGGAAGGTCTACGAGCAGTACTTC
v_call: TRBV20-1; d_call: TRBD2; clone_size: few; cdr3_length: 17; j_call: TRBJ2-3; cdr3_aa: CSASLAGGSLSTDTQYF; cdr3_nt: TGCAGTGCTAGTTTAGCGGGAGGGTCACTTAGCACAGATACGCAGTATTTT
v_call: TRBV12-3/TRBV12-4; d_call: TRBD2; clone_size: -; cdr3_length: 14; j_call: TRBJ2-3; cdr3_aa: CASSFFGRADTQYF; cdr3_nt: TGTGCCAGCAGTTTTTTCGGGAGGGCAGATACGCAGTATTTT
v_call: TRBV12-3/TRBV12-4; d_call: -; clone_size: -; cdr3_length: 13; j_call: TRBJ2-1; cdr3_aa: CASFRDGHNEQFF; cdr3_nt: TGTGCCAGCTTCCGGGACGGTCACAATGAGCAGTTCTTC
v_call: TRBV19; d_call: -; clone_size: few; cdr3_length: 11; j_call: TRBJ2-7; cdr3_aa: CASSNPREQYF; cdr3_nt: TGTGCCAGTAGTAACCCACGAGAGCAGTACTTC
v_call: TRBV12-3/TRBV12-4; d_call: TRBD1; clone_size: -; cdr3_length: 14; j_call: TRBJ1-5; cdr3_aa: CASSLGQGSQPQHF; cdr3_nt: TGCGCCAGCAGCTTGGGACAGGGGTCTCAGCCCCAGCATTTT
v_call: TRBV19; d_call: TRBD2; clone_size: -; cdr3_length: 12; j_call: TRBJ2-5; cdr3_aa: CASGGVQETQYF; cdr3_nt: TGTGCCAGTGGGGGGGTCCAAGAGACCCAGTACTTC
v_call: TRBV12-3/TRBV12-4; d_call: -; clone_size: few; cdr3_length: 15; j_call: TRBJ2-2; cdr3_aa: CASSPPRRAFGELFF; cdr3_nt: TGTGCCAGCAGTCCACCCCGGCGAGCATTCGGGGAGCTGTTTTTT
v_call: TRBV15; d_call: -; clone_size: few; cdr3_length: 15; j_call: TRBJ1-1; cdr3_aa: CATSRSLGTTNEAFF; cdr3_nt: TGTGCCACCAGCAGATCTCTCGGGACAACTAATGAAGCTTTCTTT
v_call: TRBV29-1; d_call: TRBD1; clone_size: -; cdr3_length: 15; j_call: TRBJ2-7; cdr3_aa: CSVEDPRTGVYEQYF; cdr3_nt: TGCAGCGTTGAAGATCCACGGACAGGGGTCTACGAGCAGTACTTC
v_call: TRBV24-1; d_call: TRBD1; clone_size: few; cdr3_length: 15; j_call: TRBJ2-7; cdr3_aa: CATSDPRGSGYEQYF; cdr3_nt: TGTGCCACCAGTGACCCCAGGGGGTCGGGCTACGAGCAGTACTTC
v_call: TRBV9; d_call: -; clone_size: -; cdr3_length: 15; j_call: TRBJ2-3; cdr3_aa: CASSVEVRRTDTQYF; cdr3_nt: TGTGCCAGCAGCGTAGAGGTCAGACGCACAGATACGCAGTATTTT
v_call: TRBV20-1; d_call: -; clone_size: few; cdr3_length: 16; j_call: TRBJ2-5; cdr3_aa: CSATGVWLRNQETQYF; cdr3_nt: TGCAGTGCTACTGGTGTTTGGCTGCGGAACCAAGAGACCCAGTACTTC
v_call: TRBV5-4; d_call: -; clone_size: few; cdr3_length: 14; j_call: TRBJ2-5; cdr3_aa: CASSQYGSRETQYF; cdr3_nt: TGTGCCAGCAGCCAGTACGGCTCGAGGGAGACCCAGTACTTC
v_call: TRBV20-1; d_call: TRBD1; clone_size: -; cdr3_length: 12; j_call: TRBJ2-7; cdr3_aa: CSARERGLEQYF; cdr3_nt: TGCAGTGCTAGAGAGAGGGGGCTCGAGCAGTACTTC
v_call: TRBV5-1; d_call: -; clone_size: -; cdr3_length: 17; j_call: TRBJ1-4; cdr3_aa: CASSLNPPGPGGEKLFF; cdr3_nt: TGCGCCAGCAGCTTGAACCCTCCGGGACCCGGTGGGGAAAAACTGTTTTTT
v_call: TRBV25-1; d_call: -; clone_size: many; cdr3_length: 13; j_call: TRBJ1-6; cdr3_aa: CATSTKYNSPLHF; cdr3_nt: TGTGCCACCAGTACAAAGTATAATTCACCCCTCCACTTT
v_call: TRBV2; d_call: -; clone_size: -; cdr3_length: 14; j_call: TRBJ2-3; cdr3_aa: CASCQAVDTDTQYF; cdr3_nt: TGTGCCAGTTGTCAGGCCGTAGACACAGATACGCAGTATTTT
v_call: TRBV4-2; d_call: TRBD2; clone_size: many; cdr3_length: 14; j_call: TRBJ2-5; cdr3_aa: CASSQTSGQETQYF; cdr3_nt: TGTGCCAGCAGCCAGACTAGCGGTCAAGAGACCCAGTACTTC
v_call: TRBV5-1; d_call: -; clone_size: -; cdr3_length: 14; j_call: TRBJ2-2; cdr3_aa: CASSSGSSTGELFF; cdr3_nt: TGCGCCAGCAGCTCTGGGAGTAGCACCGGGGAGCTGTTTTTT
v_call: TRBV7-9; d_call: -; clone_size: few; cdr3_length: 17; j_call: TRBJ2-2; cdr3_aa: CASSSPAGGSNTGELFF; cdr3_nt: TGTGCCAGCAGTTCCCCCGCGGGCGGATCGAACACCGGGGAGCTGTTTTTT
v_call: TRBV4-2; d_call: -; clone_size: -; cdr3_length: 17; j_call: TRBJ2-1; cdr3_aa: CASSQEGSATTYNEQFF; cdr3_nt: TGTGCCAGCAGCCAAGAAGGTTCCGCCACAACCTACAATGAGCAGTTCTTC
v_call: TRBV29-1; d_call: -; clone_size: few; cdr3_length: 13; j_call: TRBJ2-7; cdr3_aa: CSVEASVSYEQYF; cdr3_nt: TGCAGCGTTGAGGCTTCCGTCTCCTACGAGCAGTACTTC